Below, 17 T cell receptor beta chains from the same sample are listed, as sequenced in a study of cytotoxic CD8 clonotypes in ibrutinib-treated CLL. Here immunoSEQ multiplex PCR was the method, and the copy in TCRdb shows in-frame clones only, minus some. Of some 350,000 clones in the sample, roughly 67% are singletons; the top ten hold just under 6.5%. Sequenced material: PBMCs, taken after 36 months of ibrutinib treatment. These receptors came from a human donor with chronic lymphocytic leukemia.

The chain joins TRBV2 to TRBJ1-4; no clear D. Germline assignment: CDR1 SNHLY and CDR2 FYNNEI. This CDR3 region has 14 residues. Trimming removed 4 bases at V and 4 bases at J, with 10 bases between. CDR3: CASSVNGFNEKLFF. The DNA of the CDR3 is TGTGCCAGCAGTGTGAACGGGTTTAATGAAAAACTGTTTTTT.

V and J are TRBV7-2 and TRBJ1-1; a possible D gene is TRBD1 (5 bases). There are 15 residues in the CDR3. The ends were cut back, 5 bases at V and 3 bases at J, with 16 bases in the middle. The germline V gene encodes CDR1 SGHTA and CDR2 FQGNSA. This CDR3 is CASSPGGMRHTEAFF. Written as DNA, the CDR3 is TGTGCCAGCAGCCCTGGGGGGATGAGGCACACTGAAGCTTTCTTT.

The rearrangement uses TRBV7-6 and TRBJ2-7; 9 nucleotides align to TRBD1. This CDR3 is 15 amino acids long. Germline V gene lookup returns CDR1 SGHVS and CDR2 FNYEAQ. After removal of 5 bases from V and 4 bases from J, the junction contained 9 bases not matched to a gene. Here the CDR3 reads CASSPGQGRSYEQYF. The CDR3 coding sequence is TGTGCCAGCAGCCCAGGACAGGGGAGATCGTACGAGCAGTACTTC. The complete variable domain, with remaining parts taken from reference TRBV7-6 and TRBJ2-7, reads GAGVSQSPRYKVTKRGQDVALRCDPISGHVSLYWYRQALGQGPEFLTYFNYEAQQDKSGLPNDRFSAERPEGSISTLTIQRTEQRDSAMYRCASSPGQGRSYEQYFGPGTRLTVT.

This clone appeared a few times. The chain carries TRBV7-2 and TRBJ1-3; no firm D call. Trimming shortened V by 1 base and J by 4 bases, and 8 bases separated the two germline ends. This CDR3 is built from 14 residues. Germline assignment: CDR1 SGHTA and CDR2 FQGNSA. The CDR3 here is CASSLGRSGNTIYF. For the CDR3, the DNA is TGTGCCAGCAGCTTAGGCCGGTCGGGAAACACCATATATTTT.

This clone showed up just a few times. The gene calls are TRBV6-1 and TRBJ2-3, with 9 bases lining up with TRBD1. Germline V CDR1 and CDR2: MNHNS, SASEGT. Unmatched junction bases numbered 5, after V lost 6 bases and J lost 1 base. This CDR3 region has 15 residues. The CDR3 DNA follows: TGTGCCAGCAGCCACCGGGACAGGGGCACAGATACGCAGTATTTT. It codes for CASSHRDRGTDTQYF.

The V and J genes are TRBV7-2 and TRBJ1-2, with TRBD1 matching 10 bases. Germline CDR1 SGHTA, CDR2 FQGNSA. The CDR3 is made up of 14 amino acids. V gave up 4 bases and J gave up 5 bases; unmatched junction bases: 4. CDR3 DNA sequence: TGTGCCAGCAGCTCGACAGGGGGCGTATATGGCTACACCTTC. Its protein product is CASSSTGGVYGYTF.

The V gene is TRBV2, the J gene TRBJ2-7; 8 bases agree with TRBD2. CDR3 length: 16 amino acids. CDR1 and CDR2 from the germline V gene are SNHLY and FYNNEI. V shed 2 bases, J shed 2 bases, and the junction held 8 bases outside the gene matches. The CDR3 sequence: CASSERSGGRTYEQYF. CDR3 coding DNA: TGTGCCAGCAGTGAAAGGAGCGGGGGCCGGACCTACGAGCAGTACTTC.

This chain links TRBV9 with TRBJ2-7; D is undetermined. V shed 2 bases and J shed 0 bases, with 6 bases lying between them. The CDR3 contains 13 residues. The germline V gene has CDR1 SGDLS and CDR2 YYNGEE. Written as DNA, the CDR3 is TGTGCCAGCAGCGTTTGGGACTCCTACGAGCAGTACTTC. Translating it yields CASSVWDSYEQYF.

This clone was counted only a few times. The genes are TRBV2 and TRBJ2-1; 13 bases are shared with TRBD2. The trim removed 7 bases at V and 13 bases at J, leaving 13 bases unmatched. The CDR3 is 15 residues long. Germline V gene lookup returns CDR1 SNHLY and CDR2 FYNNEI. Here the CDR3 DNA reads TGTGCCAGCACCGACCTACTAGCGGGAGGGGGGCGACAGTTCTTC. It is translated as CASTDLLAGGGRQFF.

A word on this clone: An end of the junction does not agree with germline; a read error may underlie this. The V and J genes are TRBV9 and TRBJ1-2, with D unclear. This CDR3 is 10 amino acids long. CDR1 is SGDLS and CDR2 is YYNGEE in the germline V gene. The CDR3 DNA sequence: TGCCCTGGGTCCAATTATGGCTACACCTTC. Protein: CPGSNYGYTF.

J is TRBJ1-2 and V is TRBV2, with D perhaps matching TRBD1 (5 bases). Germline CDR1 and CDR2: SNHLY and FYNNEI. This CDR3 is built from 13 residues. The V gene lost 1 base and the J gene lost 6 bases, with 9 bases spanning the gap. CDR3 nucleotides: TGTGCCAGCAGTGAAGTTCTGACAGATGGCTACACCTTC. Its protein is CASSEVLTDGYTF.

The chain is built from TRBV11-2 and TRBJ2-3, with D possibly being TRBD1 or TRBD2 (5 bases each). Germline V lookup: CDR1 SGHAT, CDR2 FQNNGV. With 1 base removed from V and 5 bases from J, the gap between germline ends came to 13 bases. The CDR3 is 15 amino acids. The CDR3: CASSLVRQGEDTQYF. In nucleotides, the CDR3 is TGTGCCAGCAGCTTAGTTAGGCAGGGAGAAGATACGCAGTATTTT.

The rearrangement joins TRBV27 to TRBJ2-2; no clear D gene. V lost 3 bases and J 2 bases, leaving 1 base between the germline ends. Looked up from germline, CDR1 is MNHEY and CDR2 is SMNVEV (reference sequence). The CDR3 is made up of 12 amino acids. CDR3 residues: CASSFNTGELFF. The DNA for the CDR3 is TGTGCCAGCAGTTTTAACACCGGGGAGCTGTTTTTT.

This clone appeared once. This chain links TRBV5-5 with TRBJ2-2; 12 positions match TRBD2. Germline trimming cut 0 bases from V and 4 bases from J; bases unmatched to any gene: 10. This CDR3 region has 19 residues. In germline, CDR1 is SGHKS, CDR2 YYEKEE (reference sequence). CDR3 region: CASSLVPASGGAVTGELFF. CDR3 nucleotides: TGTGCCAGCAGCTTGGTCCCGGCTAGCGGGGGGGCCGTCACCGGGGAGCTGTTTTTT.

This clone was counted only a few times. The rearrangement joins TRBV10-3 to TRBJ1-2; 8 bases line up with TRBD1. The V gene's germline CDR1 is ENHRY and CDR2 SYGVKD. V lost 10 bases and J lost 7; bases outside the gene matches: 14. The length of the CDR3 is 14 residues. The CDR3 region is CASSRAGGAGGYTF. The CDR3 coding sequence is TGTGCCAGCTCCCGGGCAGGGGGCGCGGGTGGCTACACCTTC.

This clone was seen a handful of times. The chain uses TRBV5-1 and TRBJ1-5, with D perhaps matching TRBD1 (6 bases). The V gene's germline CDR1 is SGHRS and CDR2 YFSETQ. V lost 0 bases and J 2 bases, leaving 15 bases between the germline ends. The CDR3 loop spans 17 amino acids. This chain's CDR3 is CASSLGVQGRGNQPQHF. CDR3 bases: TGCGCCAGCAGCTTGGGGGTACAGGGAAGGGGCAATCAGCCCCAGCATTTT.

This clone was seen a few times. The genes are TRBV7-8 and TRBJ2-5; 9 bases fit TRBD2. V shed 5 bases, J shed 4 bases, and the junction held 5 bases outside the gene matches. This CDR3 comprises 14 residues. Germline V gene lookup returns CDR1 SGHVS and CDR2 FQNEAQ. This CDR3 is CASSPRGGRETQYF. The DNA of the CDR3 is TGTGCCAGCAGCCCGCGGGGGGGCCGAGAGACCCAGTACTTC.